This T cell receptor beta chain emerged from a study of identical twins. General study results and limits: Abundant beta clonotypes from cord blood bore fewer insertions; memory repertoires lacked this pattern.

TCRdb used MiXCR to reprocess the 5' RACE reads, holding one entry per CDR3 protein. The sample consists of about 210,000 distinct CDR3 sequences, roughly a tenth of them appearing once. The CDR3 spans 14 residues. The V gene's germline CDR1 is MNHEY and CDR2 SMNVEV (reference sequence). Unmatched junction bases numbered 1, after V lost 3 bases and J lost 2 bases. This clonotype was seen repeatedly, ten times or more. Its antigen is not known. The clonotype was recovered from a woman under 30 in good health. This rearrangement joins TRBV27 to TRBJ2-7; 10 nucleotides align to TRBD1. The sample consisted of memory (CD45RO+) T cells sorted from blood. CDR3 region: CASSFGTGAYEQYF. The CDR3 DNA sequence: TGTGCCAGCAGTTTTGGGACAGGGGCCTACGAGCAGTACTTC.